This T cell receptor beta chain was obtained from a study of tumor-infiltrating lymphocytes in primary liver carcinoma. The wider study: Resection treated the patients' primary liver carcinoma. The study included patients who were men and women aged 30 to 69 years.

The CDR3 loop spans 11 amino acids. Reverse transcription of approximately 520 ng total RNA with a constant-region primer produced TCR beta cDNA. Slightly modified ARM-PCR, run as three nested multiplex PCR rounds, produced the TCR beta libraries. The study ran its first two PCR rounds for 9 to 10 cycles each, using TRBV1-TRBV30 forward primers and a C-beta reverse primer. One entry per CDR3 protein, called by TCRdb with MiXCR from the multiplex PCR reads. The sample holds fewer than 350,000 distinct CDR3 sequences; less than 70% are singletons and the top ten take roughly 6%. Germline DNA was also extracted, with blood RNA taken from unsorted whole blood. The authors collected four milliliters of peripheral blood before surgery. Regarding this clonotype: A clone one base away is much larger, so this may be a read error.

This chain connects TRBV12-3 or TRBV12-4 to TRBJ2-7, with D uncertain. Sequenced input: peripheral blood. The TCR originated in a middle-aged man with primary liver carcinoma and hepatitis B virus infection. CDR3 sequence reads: CASSPNGEEYF. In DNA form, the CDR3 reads TGTGCCAGCAGTCCTAATGGCGAGGAGTACTTC.